This T cell receptor beta chain is drawn from a study of OX40 agonist ivuxolimab in advanced cancers. On the study more broadly: Age averaged around 60 years (range roughly 23 to 85), and 80% to 90% were male. Partial responses were observed in three patients, of whom one had hepatocellular carcinoma and two had cutaneous melanoma. Eligibility rules accepted prior anti-PD-1, anti-PD-L1 or anti-CTLA-4 therapy, and 35% to 45% had some. Study-wide points: The antigen specificity of the peripheral T cells (those that were expanded) was not determined.

Concerning this clone itself: Its antigen is currently unknown.

Clones were sequenced by immunoSEQ multiplex PCR, and TCRdb holds only the in-frame ones, with some missing. The table lists more than 30,000 clones, about 89% of them singletons. Germline trimming cut 0 bases from V and 7 bases from J; bases unmatched to any gene: 4. Germline values: CDR1 SGHRS, CDR2 YFSETQ. The CDR3 is 15 amino acids. The chain is built from TRBV5-1 and TRBJ2-7; TRBD2 matches at 13 bases. The sample in question was CD4+ or CD8+ T cells sorted from blood, obtained in a trial of the OX40 agonist ivuxolimab. The sequence derives from an adult with an advanced solid tumor such as melanoma, head and neck, liver or kidney cancer. The chain's CDR3 is CASSLVLAGGGEQYF. DNA of the CDR3: TGCGCCAGCAGCTTGGTACTAGCGGGAGGGGGAGAGCAGTACTTC.